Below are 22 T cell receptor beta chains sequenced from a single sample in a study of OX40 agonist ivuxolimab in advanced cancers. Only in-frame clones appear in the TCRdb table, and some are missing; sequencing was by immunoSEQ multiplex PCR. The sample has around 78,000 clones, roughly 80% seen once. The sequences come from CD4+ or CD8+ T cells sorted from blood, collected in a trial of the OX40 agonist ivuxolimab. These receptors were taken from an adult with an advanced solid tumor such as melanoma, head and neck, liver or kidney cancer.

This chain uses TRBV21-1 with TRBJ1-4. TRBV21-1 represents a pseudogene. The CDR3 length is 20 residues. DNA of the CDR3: TGTGCCAGCAGCCCCTTCCCTCGACGCCCTCCGACCCCCCTAAGCGAAAAACTGTTTTTT. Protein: CASSPFPRRPPTPLSEKLFF.

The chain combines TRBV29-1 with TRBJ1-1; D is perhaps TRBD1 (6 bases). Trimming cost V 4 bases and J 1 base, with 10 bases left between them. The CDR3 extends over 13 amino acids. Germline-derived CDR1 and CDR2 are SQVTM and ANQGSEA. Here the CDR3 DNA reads TGCAGCGTTGGCCGACAGGAGAACACTGAAGCTTTCTTT. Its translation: CSVGRQENTEAFF. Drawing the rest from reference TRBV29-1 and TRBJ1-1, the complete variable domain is SAVISQKPSRDICQRGTSLTIQCQVDSQVTMMFWYRQQPGQSLTLIATANQGSEATYESGFVIDKFPISRPNLTFSTLTVSNMSPEDSSIYLCSVGRQENTEAFFGQGTRLTVV.

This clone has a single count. CDR3 protein: CASSLQGAYEQYF. The CDR3 coding sequence is TGTGCCAGCAGCCTACAGGGGGCCTACGAGCAGTACTTC. The V gene is TRBV6-5, the J gene TRBJ2-7, with 8 bases matching TRBD1. Looked up from germline, CDR1 is MNHEY and CDR2 is SVGAGI. The CDR3 loop spans 13 amino acids. Trimming cost V 6 bases and J 2 bases; bases outside gene matches: 3.

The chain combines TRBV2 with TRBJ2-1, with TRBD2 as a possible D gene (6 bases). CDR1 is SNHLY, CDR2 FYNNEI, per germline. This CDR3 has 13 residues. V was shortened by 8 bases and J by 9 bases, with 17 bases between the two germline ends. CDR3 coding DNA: TGTGCCAGCTGTCAGGACTACGCGATTGAGCAGTTCTTC. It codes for CASCQDYAIEQFF.

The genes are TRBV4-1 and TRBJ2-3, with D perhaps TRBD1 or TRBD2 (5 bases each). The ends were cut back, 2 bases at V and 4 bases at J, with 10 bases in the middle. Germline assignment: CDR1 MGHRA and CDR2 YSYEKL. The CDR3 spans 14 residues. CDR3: CASSQLGGPDTQYF. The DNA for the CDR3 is TGCGCCAGCAGCCAACTTGGGGGACCAGATACGCAGTATTTT.

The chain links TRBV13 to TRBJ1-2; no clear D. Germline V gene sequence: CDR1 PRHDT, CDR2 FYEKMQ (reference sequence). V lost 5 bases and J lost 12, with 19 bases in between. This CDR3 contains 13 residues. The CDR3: CASSPGREGGHTF. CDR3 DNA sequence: TGTGCCAGCAGCCCAGGACGAGAGGGAGGCCACACCTTC.

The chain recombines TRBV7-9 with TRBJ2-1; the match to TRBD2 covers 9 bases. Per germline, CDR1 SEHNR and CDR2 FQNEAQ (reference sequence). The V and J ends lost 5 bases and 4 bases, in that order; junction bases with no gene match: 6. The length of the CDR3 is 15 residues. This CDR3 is CASSLAGGPYNEQFF. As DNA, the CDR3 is TGTGCCAGCAGCCTTGCGGGGGGGCCTTACAATGAGCAGTTCTTC.

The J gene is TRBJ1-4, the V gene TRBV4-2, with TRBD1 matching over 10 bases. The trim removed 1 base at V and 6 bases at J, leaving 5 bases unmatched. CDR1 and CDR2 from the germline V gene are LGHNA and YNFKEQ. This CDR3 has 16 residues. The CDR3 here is CASSQGRGTGDEKLFF. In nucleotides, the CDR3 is TGTGCCAGCAGCCAAGGACGAGGGACAGGGGATGAAAAACTGTTTTTT.

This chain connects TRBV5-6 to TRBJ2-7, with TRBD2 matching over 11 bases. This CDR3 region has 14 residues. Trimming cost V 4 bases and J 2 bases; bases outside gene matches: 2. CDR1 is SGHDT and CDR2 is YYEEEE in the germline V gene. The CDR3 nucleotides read TGTGCCAGCAGCGCGACTAGCGGGGCCTACGAGCAGTACTTC. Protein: CASSATSGAYEQYF.

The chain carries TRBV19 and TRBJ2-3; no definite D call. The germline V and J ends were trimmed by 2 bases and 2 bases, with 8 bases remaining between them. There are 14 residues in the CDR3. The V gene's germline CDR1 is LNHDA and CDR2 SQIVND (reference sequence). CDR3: CASSIFTTTDTQYF. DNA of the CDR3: TGTGCCAGTAGTATATTCACTACCACAGATACGCAGTATTTT. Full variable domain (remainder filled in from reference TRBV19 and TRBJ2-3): DGGITQSPKYLFRKEGQNVTLSCEQNLNHDAMYWYRQDPGQGLRLIYYSQIVNDFQKGDIAEGYSVSREKKESFPLTVTSAQKNPTAFYLCASSIFTTTDTQYFGPGTRLTVL.

CDR3 amino acids: CASSYSRQGGAYEQYF. CDR3 coding DNA: TGTGCCAGCAGTTACTCCCGCCAGGGGGGGGCCTACGAGCAGTACTTC. The chain recombines TRBV6-5 with TRBJ2-7; perhaps D is TRBD1 or TRBD2 (7 bases each). CDR1 is MNHEY, CDR2 SVGAGI, per germline. The CDR3 extends over 16 amino acids. V was shortened by 0 bases and J by 2 bases, with 14 bases between the two germline ends.

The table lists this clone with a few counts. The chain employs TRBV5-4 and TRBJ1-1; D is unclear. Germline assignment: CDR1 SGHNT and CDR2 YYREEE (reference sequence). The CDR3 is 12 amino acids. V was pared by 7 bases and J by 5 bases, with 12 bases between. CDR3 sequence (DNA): TGTGCCAGCGGAGATTTGTTTACTGAAGCTTTCTTT. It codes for CASGDLFTEAFF.

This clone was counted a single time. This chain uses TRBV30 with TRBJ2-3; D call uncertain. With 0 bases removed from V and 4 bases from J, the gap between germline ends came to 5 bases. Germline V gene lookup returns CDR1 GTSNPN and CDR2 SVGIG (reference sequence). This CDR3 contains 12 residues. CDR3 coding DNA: TGTGCCTGGAGTGTATCGTCAGATACGCAGTATTTT. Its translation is CAWSVSSDTQYF. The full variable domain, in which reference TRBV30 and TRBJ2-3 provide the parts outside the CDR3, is SQTIHQWPATLVQPVGSPLSLECTVEGTSNPNLYWYRQAAGRGLQLLFYSVGIGQISSEVPQNLSASRPQDRQFILSSKKLLLSDSGFYLCAWSVSSDTQYFGPGTRLTVL.

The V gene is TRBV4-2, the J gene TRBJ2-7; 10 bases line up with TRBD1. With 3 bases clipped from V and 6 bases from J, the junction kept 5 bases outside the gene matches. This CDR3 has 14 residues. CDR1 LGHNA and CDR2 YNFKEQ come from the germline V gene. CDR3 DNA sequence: TGTGCCAGCAGCCACGGGACAGGGGTAGGCGAGCAGTACTTC. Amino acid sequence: CASSHGTGVGEQYF.

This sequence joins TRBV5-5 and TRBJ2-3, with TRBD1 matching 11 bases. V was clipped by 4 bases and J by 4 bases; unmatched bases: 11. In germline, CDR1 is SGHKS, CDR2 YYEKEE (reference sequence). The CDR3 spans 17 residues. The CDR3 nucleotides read TGTGCCAGCAGCAAGCAAGCCGGGACAGGGGGGGCAGATACGCAGTATTTT. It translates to CASSKQAGTGGADTQYF.

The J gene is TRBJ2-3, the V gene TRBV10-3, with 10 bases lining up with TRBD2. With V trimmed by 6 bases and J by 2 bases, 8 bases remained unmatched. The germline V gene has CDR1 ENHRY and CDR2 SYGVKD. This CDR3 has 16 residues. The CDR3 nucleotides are TGTGCCATCAGCGTCGGGACTAGCGTTATCACAGATACGCAGTATTTT. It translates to CAISVGTSVITDTQYF.

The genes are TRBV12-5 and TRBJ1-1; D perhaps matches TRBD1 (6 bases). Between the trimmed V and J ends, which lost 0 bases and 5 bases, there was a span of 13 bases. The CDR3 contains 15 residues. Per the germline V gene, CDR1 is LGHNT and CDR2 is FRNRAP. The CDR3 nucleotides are TGTGCTAGTGGTTTGGTAACAGGGAGGCCGACTGAAGCTTTCTTT. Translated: CASGLVTGRPTEAFF.

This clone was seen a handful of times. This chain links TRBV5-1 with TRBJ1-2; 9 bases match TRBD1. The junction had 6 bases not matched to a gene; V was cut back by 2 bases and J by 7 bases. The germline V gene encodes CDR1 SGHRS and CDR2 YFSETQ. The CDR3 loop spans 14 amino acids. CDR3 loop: CASSFTGGQGGYTF. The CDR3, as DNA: TGCGCCAGCAGCTTTACAGGGGGCCAGGGTGGCTACACCTTC.

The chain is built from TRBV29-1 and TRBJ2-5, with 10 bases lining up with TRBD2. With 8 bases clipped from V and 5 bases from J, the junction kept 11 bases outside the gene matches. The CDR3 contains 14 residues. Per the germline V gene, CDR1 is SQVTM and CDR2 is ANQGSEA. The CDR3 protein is CSIASGRKGETQYF. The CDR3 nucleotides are TGCAGCATAGCTAGCGGGAGAAAGGGTGAGACCCAGTACTTC.

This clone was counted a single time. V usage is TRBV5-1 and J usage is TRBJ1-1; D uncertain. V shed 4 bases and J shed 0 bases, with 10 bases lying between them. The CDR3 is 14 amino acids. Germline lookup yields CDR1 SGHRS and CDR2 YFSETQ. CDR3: CASSHYSLNTEAFF. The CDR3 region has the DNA TGCGCCAGCAGCCACTACAGCCTGAACACTGAAGCTTTCTTT.

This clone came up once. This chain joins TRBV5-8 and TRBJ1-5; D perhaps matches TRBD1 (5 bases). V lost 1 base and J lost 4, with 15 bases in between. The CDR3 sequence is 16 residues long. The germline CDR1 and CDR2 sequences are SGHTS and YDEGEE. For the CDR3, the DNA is TGTGCCAGCAGCTTGCGAAACAGGAGACCAAATCAGCCCCAGCATTTT. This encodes CASSLRNRRPNQPQHF.

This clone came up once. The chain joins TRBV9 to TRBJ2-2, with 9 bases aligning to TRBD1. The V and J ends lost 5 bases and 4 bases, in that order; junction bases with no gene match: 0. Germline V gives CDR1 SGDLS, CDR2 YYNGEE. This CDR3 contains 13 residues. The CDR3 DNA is TGTGCCAGCAGGACAGGGGGCACCGGGGAGCTGTTTTTT. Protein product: CASRTGGTGELFF. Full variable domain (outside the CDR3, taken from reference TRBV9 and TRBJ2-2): DSGVTQTPKHLITATGQRVTLRCSPRSGDLSVYWYQQSLDQGLQFLIQYYNGEERAKGNILERFSAQQFPDLHSELNLSSLELGDSALYFCASRTGGTGELFFGEGSRLTVL.